The 31 T cell receptor beta chains below all came from one sample that was sequenced in a study of OX40 agonist ivuxolimab in advanced cancers. Only in-frame clones appear in the TCRdb table, and some are missing; sequencing was by immunoSEQ multiplex PCR. The sample holds about 64,000 clones; over 65% are singletons and the top ten take about 2.3%. The input for sequencing was CD4+ or CD8+ T cells sorted from blood, taken in a trial of the OX40 agonist ivuxolimab. The receptor set was obtained from an adult with an advanced solid tumor such as melanoma, head and neck, liver or kidney cancer.

The chain carries TRBV10-3 and TRBJ1-5, with a weak D call TRBD1 (6 bases). Deletions cut 7 bases from V and 0 bases from J, with 10 bases between. Germline CDR1 and CDR2: ENHRY and SYGVKD. The CDR3 is made up of 14 amino acids. CDR3 bases: TGTGCCATCAAGCGACAGGATAGCAATCAGCCCCAGCATTTT. It codes for CAIKRQDSNQPQHF.

This chain uses TRBV11-2 with TRBJ1-5; D is unresolved. The CDR3 runs 16 residues. V dropped 5 bases and J dropped 2 bases, with 16 bases sitting between them. In germline, CDR1 is SGHAT, CDR2 FQNNGV. In nucleotides, the CDR3 is TGTGCCAGCAGCCTATTGCCGGTCGTGGGCAATCAGCCCCAGCATTTT. This translates into CASSLLPVVGNQPQHF. Together with reference TRBV11-2 and TRBJ1-5, the CDR3 gives the full variable domain: EAGVAQSPRYKIIEKRQSVAFWCNPISGHATLYWYQQILGQGPKLLIQFQNNGVVDDSQLPKDRFSAERLKGVDSTLKIQPAKLEDSAVYLCASSLLPVVGNQPQHFGDGTRLSIL.

V gene TRBV7-9 combines with J gene TRBJ2-7; 8 bases align to TRBD2. The ends lost 3 bases at V and 6 bases at J; junction bases unmatched: 7. Germline-derived CDR1 and CDR2 are SEHNR and FQNEAQ (reference sequence). The CDR3 has 14 residues. In DNA form, the CDR3 reads TGTGCCAGCAGCTTGATTAGCGGGAAGCTCGAGCAGTACTTC. Protein: CASSLISGKLEQYF.

V gene TRBV11-3 combines with J gene TRBJ2-1; weak D call: TRBD2 (5 bases). From germline, CDR1 is SGHNT and CDR2 YENEEA. Trimming removed 5 bases from V and 7 bases from J, with 15 bases in between. The CDR3 is 14 amino acids. The DNA of the CDR3 is TGTGCCAGCAGCCAGGATAGCGTAGTGAATGAGCAGTTCTTC. It specifies CASSQDSVVNEQFF.

The table lists this clone with a count of one. The V and J genes are TRBV7-8 and TRBJ2-7; unclear D gene. CDR3 size: 12 residues. V was pared by 4 bases and J by 8 bases, with 12 bases between. Germline V lookup: CDR1 SGHVS, CDR2 FQNEAQ. The CDR3 here is CASSSQEGQQYF. For the CDR3, the DNA is TGTGCCAGCAGCTCCCAGGAAGGACAGCAGTACTTC.

The chain joins TRBV27 to TRBJ2-1, with 9 nucleotides matching TRBD1. J was trimmed by 7 bases and V by 3 bases; bases with no gene match: 7. CDR1 MNHEY and CDR2 SMNVEV come from the germline V gene (reference sequence). This CDR3 has 15 residues. The CDR3 region has the DNA TGTGCCAGCAGTTTTCTTGGACAGGGGAAGAATGAGCAGTTCTTC. Protein sequence: CASSFLGQGKNEQFF.

Comment on this clone: Its ends do not fully match the called genes, so a read error is possible. The chain recombines TRBV7-9 with TRBJ2-3; D unresolved. The CDR3 runs to 12 residues. Germline CDR1 reads SEHNR; CDR2 reads FQNEAQ (reference sequence). CDR3 DNA sequence: TGTGCCAGCAGCTCGGTCTCAGAGACGCAGTATTTT. Residues: CASSSVSETQYF. The complete variable domain, with remaining parts taken from reference TRBV7-9 and TRBJ2-3, reads DTGVSQNPRHKITKRGQNVTFRCDPISEHNRLYWYRQTLGQGPEFLTYFQNEAQLEKSRLLSDRFSAERPKGSFSTLEIQRTEQGDSAMYLCASSSVSETQYFGPGTRLTVL.

The chain combines TRBV30 with TRBJ2-7; possible D gene TRBD1, 6 bases. CDR3 length: 15 amino acids. From germline, CDR1 is GTSNPN and CDR2 SVGIG (reference sequence). Trimming shortened V by 0 bases and J by 2 bases, and 14 bases separated the two germline ends. The CDR3 DNA sequence: TGTGCCTGGAGTGTAGGACAGCTAATGACCTACGAGCAGTACTTC. As protein: CAWSVGQLMTYEQYF.

The CDR3: CSVQRTNTEAFF. In DNA, the CDR3 is TGCAGCGTCCAGCGTACGAACACTGAAGCTTTCTTT. V is TRBV29-1 and J is TRBJ1-1; D is unresolved. V lost 6 bases to trimming and J lost 1 base, with 9 bases between them. CDR3 length: 12 residues. CDR1 and CDR2 from the germline V gene are SQVTM and ANQGSEA.

This clone is a singleton in its sample. The chain carries TRBV7-2 and TRBJ2-3, with 14 bases that match TRBD2. The CDR3 spans 16 residues. After removal of 1 base from V and 6 bases from J, the junction contained 3 bases not matched to a gene. In germline, CDR1 is SGHTA, CDR2 FQGNSA. The CDR3 is CASSLGRLAGGDTQYF. The CDR3 DNA follows: TGTGCCAGCAGCTTAGGTAGACTAGCGGGAGGGGATACGCAGTATTTT.

The CDR3 DNA reads TGTGCCAGAAGCTCGGGACTAGCGGGAGACAATGAGCAGTTCTTC. Translating it yields CARSSGLAGDNEQFF. The V and J genes are TRBV5-3 and TRBJ2-1; 14 bases fit TRBD2. TRBV5-3 counts as an open reading frame of uncertain function. This CDR3 contains 15 residues. J lost 5 bases, V lost 3 bases, and 1 base had no gene match.

The V gene is TRBV4-3, the J gene TRBJ1-2; 10 bases are a match to TRBD1. The length of the CDR3 is 16 residues. Germline-derived CDR1 and CDR2 are LGHNA and YSLEER. Trimming took 0 bases from V and 2 from J; bases not matched to a gene: 3. The CDR3: CASSQDRTGGNYGYTF. In DNA, the CDR3 is TGCGCCAGCAGCCAAGATCGGACAGGGGGGAACTATGGCTACACCTTC.

The chain recombines TRBV14 with TRBJ2-7, with 7 bases fitting TRBD1. V was clipped by 0 bases and J by 4 bases; unmatched bases: 9. CDR1 and CDR2 from the germline V gene are SGHDN and FVKESK. The CDR3 contains 16 residues. The CDR3 DNA follows: TGTGCCAGCAGCCAAGATTTGCTAGGGGGCAAATACGAGCAGTACTTC. Translating it yields CASSQDLLGGKYEQYF.

This chain links TRBV7-9 with TRBJ1-2; 10 bases align to TRBD1. Per the germline V gene, CDR1 is SEHNR and CDR2 is FQNEAQ (reference sequence). The junction had 11 bases not matched to a gene; V was cut back by 2 bases and J by 8 bases. The CDR3 extends over 16 amino acids. The CDR3 nucleotides are TGTGCCAGCAGCTTACGCGACCCGGGACAGGGGACCGGCTACACCTTC. This codes for CASSLRDPGQGTGYTF.

Comments on this clone: The sample contains more than one DNA sequence encoding this CDR3. The chain combines TRBV7-9 with TRBJ2-1; TRBD2 matches at 9 bases. CDR1 and CDR2 (germline): SEHNR, FQNEAQ (reference sequence). V trimming: 5 bases; J trimming: 5 bases; junction bases outside the gene matches: 7. The CDR3 totals 15 residues. CDR3 nucleotide sequence: TGTGCCAGCAGCCTGGGGACTAGCAGAAACAATGAGCAGTTCTTC. This gives the protein CASSLGTSRNNEQFF.

The chain employs TRBV4-3 and TRBJ2-1; the D is unclear. The CDR3 runs 15 residues. Trimming took off 0 bases at V and 10 bases at J, with 16 bases between the two ends. Looked up from germline, CDR1 is LGHNA and CDR2 is YSLEER. In nucleotides, the CDR3 is TGCGCCAGCAGCCAAGATTGGGGTCAGGCAAGAGAGCAGTTCTTC. Translated, it gives CASSQDWGQAREQFF.

Only one count was recorded for this clone. The rearrangement links TRBV5-1 to TRBJ2-6; 8 nucleotides line up with TRBD1. Germline lookup yields CDR1 SGHRS and CDR2 YFSETQ. CDR3 length: 16 amino acids. Germline trimming cut 4 bases from V and 0 bases from J; bases unmatched to any gene: 3. CDR3 in amino acids: CASSRDRSSGANVLTF. CDR3 sequence (DNA): TGCGCCAGCAGCCGGGACAGGTCCTCTGGGGCCAACGTCCTGACTTTC.

The V and J genes are TRBV6-5 and TRBJ1-3; D might be TRBD1 (5 bases). The CDR3 length is 15 residues. The germline gives CDR1 MNHEY, CDR2 SVGAGI. Between the trimmed V and J ends, which lost 5 bases and 4 bases, there was a span of 15 bases. DNA for the CDR3: TGTGCCAGCAGTCCCGACCAGGGTACCGGAAACACCATATATTTT. Amino acid sequence: CASSPDQGTGNTIYF.

This chain links TRBV5-4 with TRBJ2-5, with 9 bases fitting TRBD1. CDR3 length equals 14 residues. Trimming removed 4 bases from V and 4 bases from J; junction bases left unmatched: 5. Germline V CDR1 and CDR2: SGHNT, YYREEE (reference sequence). CDR3 loop: CASSPTGGAETQYF. DNA of the CDR3: TGTGCCAGCAGCCCTACAGGGGGCGCAGAGACCCAGTACTTC.

The CDR3 is CASSIRGAGQPQHF. The CDR3 DNA reads as TGTGCCAGTAGTATTCGGGGGGCTGGTCAGCCCCAGCATTTT. The chain couples TRBV19 to TRBJ1-5, with D possibly being TRBD1 (6 bases). CDR1 and CDR2 (germline): LNHDA, SQIVND (reference sequence). The CDR3 is 14 amino acids. V dropped 3 bases and J dropped 6 bases, with 12 bases sitting between them.

The chain has TRBV7-2 and TRBJ2-2; D gene uncertain. The germline CDR1 and CDR2 sequences are SGHTA and FQGNSA. The length of the CDR3 is 12 residues. V was trimmed by 1 base and J by 7 bases, leaving 4 bases between them. The DNA for the CDR3 is TGTGCCAGCAGCTTAGGAAGCGGGGAGCTGTTTTTT. This translates into CASSLGSGELFF.

J is TRBJ2-7 and V is TRBV27; 8 bases are shared with TRBD2. CDR3 size: 15 residues. Germline CDR1 is MNHEY and CDR2 is SMNVEV (reference sequence). The V and J ends lost 3 bases and 7 bases, in that order; junction bases with no gene match: 11. In DNA, the CDR3 is TGTGCCAGCAGTTTTGCGGGGGGCCTCAGGGGTGAGCAGTACTTC. Its protein product is CASSFAGGLRGEQYF.

This clone was recorded a few times. This chain connects TRBV18 to TRBJ2-3; no reliable D call. CDR1 and CDR2 from the germline V gene are KGHSH and LQKENI. The CDR3 loop spans 15 amino acids. The V gene lost 3 bases and the J gene lost 0 bases, with 10 bases spanning the gap. DNA for the CDR3: TGTGCCAGCTCACCCCGTCAGGCTAGCACAGATACGCAGTATTTT. Its protein is CASSPRQASTDTQYF. The entire variable domain, with the rest obtained from reference TRBV18 and TRBJ2-3, is as follows: NAGVMQNPRHLVRRRGQEARLRCSPMKGHSHVYWYRQLPEEGLKFMVYLQKENIIDESGMPKERFSAEFPKEGPSILRIQQVVRGDSAAYFCASSPRQASTDTQYFGPGTRLTVL.

V usage is TRBV19 and J usage is TRBJ1-1, with a weak D call TRBD1 (6 bases). The CDR3 extends over 13 amino acids. Germline lookup yields CDR1 LNHDA and CDR2 SQIVND (reference sequence). V was shortened by 5 bases and J by 3 bases, with 10 bases between the two germline ends. CDR3 in DNA: TGTGCCAGTAGTGACAGGCTCTACACTGAAGCTTTCTTT. This codes for CASSDRLYTEAFF.

The chain couples TRBV9 to TRBJ1-6; tentative D call: TRBD1 (5 bases). Trimming removed 6 bases from V and 5 bases from J, with 9 bases in between. Germline V gene lookup returns CDR1 SGDLS and CDR2 YYNGEE. The CDR3 totals 13 residues. The CDR3 loop is CASKRGNNSPLHF. The DNA for the CDR3 is TGTGCCAGCAAACGGGGGAATAATTCACCCCTCCACTTT.

The rearrangement joins TRBV6-5 to TRBJ2-3; TRBD1 is a possible D gene (5 bases). Trimming cost V 7 bases and J 4 bases, with 12 bases left between them. CDR1 and CDR2 from the germline V gene are MNHEY and SVGAGI. The CDR3 has 13 amino acids. Here the CDR3 reads CASMPRQSDTQYF. CDR3 bases: TGTGCCAGCATGCCCCGACAGTCAGATACGCAGTATTTT.

V usage is TRBV7-3 and J usage is TRBJ2-6, with TRBD1 matching over 9 bases. CDR1 SGHTA and CDR2 FQGTGA come from the germline V gene. V shed 4 bases, J shed 1 base, and the junction held 5 bases outside the gene matches. The CDR3 has 17 amino acids. The CDR3 nucleotides are TGTGCCAGCAGCTGGTCCGGGACAGGGTCTGGGGCCAACGTCCTGACTTTC. The encoded protein is CASSWSGTGSGANVLTF.

The chain recombines TRBV27 with TRBJ2-7; D not certain. V dropped 4 bases and J dropped 4 bases, with 17 bases sitting between them. In germline, CDR1 is MNHEY, CDR2 SMNVEV (reference sequence). The length of the CDR3 is 15 residues. DNA of the CDR3: TGTGCCAGCAGTTCCCGGCACCTTGGATTTTACGAGCAGTACTTC. Translated: CASSSRHLGFYEQYF.

The V and J genes are TRBV4-3 and TRBJ1-6; the D gene is possibly TRBD1 (5 bases). Trimming pared 4 bases from V and 2 bases from J, leaving 18 bases between. The CDR3 totals 18 residues. Germline assignment: CDR1 LGHNA and CDR2 YSLEER. The CDR3 region has the DNA TGCGCCAGCAGCCCAGAGTCCAATGGGGGGGCCTATAATTCACCCCTCCACTTT. Translating gives CASSPESNGGAYNSPLHF.

The V gene is TRBV28, the J gene TRBJ1-2; D call uncertain. Germline V CDR1 and CDR2: MDHEN, SYDVKM. This CDR3 is 13 amino acids long. V was cut by 6 bases and J by 1 base, with 9 bases left in between. The chain's CDR3 is CASRVEINYGYTF. The CDR3 DNA reads as TGTGCCAGCAGAGTAGAGATTAACTATGGCTACACCTTC.

Only a few counts were recorded for this clone. The identical CDR3 is also encoded by other nucleotide sequences in the sample. The chain has TRBV9 and TRBJ1-4; 8 nucleotides match TRBD1. The germline V gene has CDR1 SGDLS and CDR2 YYNGEE. J was trimmed by 0 bases and V by 0 bases; bases with no gene match: 4. The CDR3 sequence is 17 residues long. CDR3 sequence: CASSVGQGRATNEKLFF. The DNA of the CDR3 is TGTGCCAGCAGCGTAGGACAGGGGAGAGCAACTAATGAAAAACTGTTTTTT.